This entry describes one T cell receptor (beta chain). The sample belongs to a study of OX40 agonist ivuxolimab in advanced cancers. Looking at the study overall: Dose-escalation cases comprised hepatocellular carcinoma, melanoma, renal cell or head and neck cancer.

Assay used: immunoSEQ multiplex PCR; TCRdb lists only in-frame clones, some missing. In the table there are tens of thousands of clones, 70% to 90% of which are singletons. The germline CDR1 and CDR2 sequences are SGHDN and FVKESK. The CDR3 consists of 13 residues. Trimming shortened V by 0 bases and J by 4 bases, and 7 bases separated the two germline ends. This receptor was identified in an adult with an advanced solid tumor such as melanoma, head and neck, liver or kidney cancer. The sequencing here drew on CD4+ or CD8+ T cells sorted from blood, taken in a trial of the OX40 agonist ivuxolimab. The rearrangement uses TRBV14 and TRBJ2-7; D uncertain. The CDR3 here is CASSQEGVYEQYF. The CDR3 region has the DNA TGTGCCAGCAGCCAAGAAGGAGTTTACGAGCAGTACTTC.